Listed below are T cell receptor beta chains from one sample, sequenced in a study of shared clonotypes between healthy human individuals. Produced via immunoSEQ multiplex PCR; TCRdb's table is partial and in-frame only. The sample includes some 2,000,000 clones, about 95% of them seen just once. The material sequenced was naive CD8+ T cells sorted from blood. The receptor source for this set is a man aged 18 to 29 in good health. CDR3s include the opening cysteine and the closing phenylalanine or tryptophan. The order of the fields is clone size, J gene, D gene, V gene, CDR3 DNA, CDR3 protein. D genes are given only for firm matches. Size is stated for part of the rows, as once, few or many counts, or as a class when the clone is expanded.

clone size: -; J gene: TRBJ1-2; D gene: -; V gene: TRBV6-5; CDR3 DNA: TGTGCCAGCAGTTACCGACAAGGCAACTATGGCTACACCTTC; CDR3 protein: CASSYRQGNYGYTF
clone size: -; J gene: TRBJ2-7; D gene: -; V gene: TRBV12-5; CDR3 DNA: TGTGCTAGTGGTTTTGACCCATACGAGCAGTACTTC; CDR3 protein: CASGFDPYEQYF
clone size: -; J gene: TRBJ2-3; D gene: TRBD2; V gene: TRBV10-3; CDR3 DNA: TGTGCCATCAGTGAGTCCTGGGCTAGCGGGATCACAGATACGCAGTATTTT; CDR3 protein: CAISESWASGITDTQYF
clone size: -; J gene: TRBJ2-7; D gene: TRBD2; V gene: TRBV4-1; CDR3 DNA: TGCGCCAGCAGCCAGGAAGCGCTAGCGGGAGGAGACTACGAGCAGTACTTC; CDR3 protein: CASSQEALAGGDYEQYF
clone size: -; J gene: TRBJ2-1; D gene: -; V gene: TRBV15; CDR3 DNA: TGTGCCACCAGCGCCCATAGTAAGGGGATTGAGCAGTTCTTC; CDR3 protein: CATSAHSKGIEQFF
clone size: -; J gene: TRBJ2-4; D gene: -; V gene: TRBV25-1; CDR3 DNA: TGTGCCAGCAGTGAGTGGGGGGGCGCCGCGGCAAACATTCAGTACTTC; CDR3 protein: CASSEWGGAAANIQYF
clone size: -; J gene: TRBJ1-2; D gene: -; V gene: TRBV4-1; CDR3 DNA: TGCGCCAGCAGCCAAGGATTTGCCTATGGCTACACCTTC; CDR3 protein: CASSQGFAYGYTF
clone size: -; J gene: TRBJ2-1; D gene: -; V gene: TRBV6-1; CDR3 DNA: TGTGCCAGCAGTGCCGGGACTCCCAGCTCCTACAATGAGCAGTTCTTC; CDR3 protein: CASSAGTPSSYNEQFF
clone size: -; J gene: TRBJ1-5; D gene: TRBD1; V gene: TRBV12-5; CDR3 DNA: TGTGCTAGTGGACTCACAGGGGCTAGCAATCAGCCCCAGCATTTT; CDR3 protein: CASGLTGASNQPQHF
clone size: -; J gene: TRBJ2-3; D gene: -; V gene: TRBV7-2; CDR3 DNA: TGTGCCAGCAGCTTAGTGCAGTGGGAGAGCACAGATACGCAGTATTTT; CDR3 protein: CASSLVQWESTDTQYF
clone size: -; J gene: TRBJ1-1; D gene: -; V gene: TRBV7-9; CDR3 DNA: TGTGCCAGCAGCTCAACGGGGTCCCGGGATGAAGCTTTCTTT; CDR3 protein: CASSSTGSRDEAFF
clone size: -; J gene: TRBJ2-3; D gene: -; V gene: TRBV7-9; CDR3 DNA: TGTGCCAGCAGCCCACAGGGAATGTTTTCCACAGATACGCAGTATTTT; CDR3 protein: CASSPQGMFSTDTQYF
clone size: -; J gene: TRBJ2-7; D gene: -; V gene: TRBV27; CDR3 DNA: TGTGCCAGCGGGGCGCATCCCTATGAGCAGTACTTC; CDR3 protein: CASGAHPYEQYF
clone size: -; J gene: TRBJ2-7; D gene: -; V gene: TRBV5-1; CDR3 DNA: TGCGCCAGCAGCTACGACAGTACCTACGAGCAGTACTTC; CDR3 protein: CASSYDSTYEQYF
clone size: once; J gene: TRBJ2-3; D gene: TRBD2; V gene: TRBV7-9; CDR3 DNA: TGTGCCAGCAGCTGGGGGGGAGGCACAGATACGCAGTATTTT; CDR3 protein: CASSWGGGTDTQYF
clone size: -; J gene: TRBJ2-1; D gene: -; V gene: TRBV29-1; CDR3 DNA: TGCAGCGTTGACAGCCCAGAGGACTACAATGAGCAGTTCTTC; CDR3 protein: CSVDSPEDYNEQFF
clone size: -; J gene: TRBJ1-5; D gene: -; V gene: TRBV18; CDR3 DNA: TGTGCCAGCTCCGGAGGGGGGGCGCCGGGTCAGCCCCAGCATTTT; CDR3 protein: CASSGGGAPGQPQHF
clone size: -; J gene: TRBJ2-2; D gene: TRBD2; V gene: TRBV2; CDR3 DNA: TGTGCCAGCAGTGACTTGCGGGGGTCGAACACCGGGGAGCTGTTTTTT; CDR3 protein: CASSDLRGSNTGELFF
clone size: -; J gene: TRBJ1-5; D gene: TRBD1; V gene: TRBV15; CDR3 DNA: TGTGCCACCAGCATGACAGGGTATGGCAATCAGCCCCAGCATTTT; CDR3 protein: CATSMTGYGNQPQHF
clone size: -; J gene: TRBJ2-2; D gene: TRBD2; V gene: TRBV10-1; CDR3 DNA: TGCGCCAGCAGTGAGTTGGGACTAGCCGGGGAGCTGTTTTTT; CDR3 protein: CASSELGLAGELFF
clone size: -; J gene: TRBJ2-7; D gene: TRBD2; V gene: TRBV19; CDR3 DNA: TGTGCCAGTATTGTACTAGCGGGTATAACCTACGAGCAGTACTTC; CDR3 protein: CASIVLAGITYEQYF
clone size: -; J gene: TRBJ1-4; D gene: -; V gene: TRBV7-9; CDR3 DNA: TGTGCCAGCACGGAACCGGGTGAAAAACTGTTTTTT; CDR3 protein: CASTEPGEKLFF
clone size: -; J gene: TRBJ2-5; D gene: TRBD2; V gene: TRBV7-3; CDR3 DNA: TGTGCCAGCAGCTCGCCAACGGGACTAGCGGGGGAGCAAGAGACCCAGTACTTC; CDR3 protein: CASSSPTGLAGEQETQYF
clone size: -; J gene: TRBJ2-7; D gene: TRBD1; V gene: TRBV27; CDR3 DNA: TGTGCCAGCAGCGCGCGAGGACAGGGTGTCTACGAGCAGTACTTC; CDR3 protein: CASSARGQGVYEQYF
clone size: -; J gene: TRBJ2-3; D gene: TRBD1; V gene: TRBV15; CDR3 DNA: TGTGCCACCAGCACGGGGACAGCTAGCACAGATACGCAGTATTTT; CDR3 protein: CATSTGTASTDTQYF
clone size: -; J gene: TRBJ2-7; D gene: -; V gene: TRBV10-3; CDR3 DNA: TGTGCCATCGCGGACACCTACGAGCAGTACTTC; CDR3 protein: CAIADTYEQYF
clone size: -; J gene: TRBJ2-5; D gene: TRBD1; V gene: TRBV5-8; CDR3 DNA: TGTGCCAGCAGCTTGGCGTGGGACAGGGGAGGGGAGACCCAGTACTTC; CDR3 protein: CASSLAWDRGGETQYF
clone size: once; J gene: TRBJ2-7; D gene: TRBD1; V gene: TRBV5-1; CDR3 DNA: TGCGCCAGCAGCATCGGACAGGCCTACGAGCAGTACTTC; CDR3 protein: CASSIGQAYEQYF
clone size: -; J gene: TRBJ1-4; D gene: -; V gene: TRBV19; CDR3 DNA: TGTGCCAGTAGGCTGGAACCCCGGGGTGAAAAACTGTTTTTT; CDR3 protein: CASRLEPRGEKLFF
clone size: -; J gene: TRBJ1-4; D gene: -; V gene: TRBV6-5; CDR3 DNA: TGTGCCAGCAGTTCACCAGGGTTCACTAATGAAAAACTGTTTTTT; CDR3 protein: CASSSPGFTNEKLFF
clone size: -; J gene: TRBJ2-3; D gene: TRBD1; V gene: TRBV7-8; CDR3 DNA: TGTGCCAGCAGCCCTAGACAGGGCGGGCCAGATACGCAGTATTTT; CDR3 protein: CASSPRQGGPDTQYF
clone size: once; J gene: TRBJ2-1; D gene: -; V gene: TRBV5-6; CDR3 DNA: TGTGCCAGCACCGTGTCGGCAAGTAGTAATGAGCAGTTCTTC; CDR3 protein: CASTVSASSNEQFF
clone size: -; J gene: TRBJ2-2; D gene: TRBD2; V gene: TRBV5-1; CDR3 DNA: TGCGCCAGCAGCTACGGACTAGCGGGGGAAGAGAACACCGGGGAGCTGTTTTTT; CDR3 protein: CASSYGLAGEENTGELFF
clone size: -; J gene: TRBJ2-7; D gene: -; V gene: TRBV19; CDR3 DNA: TGTGCCAGTAGTATCGGTGGACAGATCCACGAGCAGTACTTC; CDR3 protein: CASSIGGQIHEQYF
clone size: -; J gene: TRBJ2-1; D gene: -; V gene: TRBV7-2; CDR3 DNA: TGTGCCAGCAGCCTTCCCAGCGCCGATGAGCAGTTCTTC; CDR3 protein: CASSLPSADEQFF
clone size: -; J gene: TRBJ2-2; D gene: TRBD1; V gene: TRBV4-3; CDR3 DNA: TGCGCCAGCAGCCAAGAGGGACAGGGGGCGGAGGGTACCGGGGAGCTGTTTTTT; CDR3 protein: CASSQEGQGAEGTGELFF
clone size: -; J gene: TRBJ2-1; D gene: -; V gene: TRBV7-3; CDR3 DNA: TGTGCCAGCAGCTTAGACAACTACAATGAGCAGTTCTTC; CDR3 protein: CASSLDNYNEQFF
clone size: -; J gene: TRBJ2-3; D gene: TRBD2; V gene: TRBV27; CDR3 DNA: TGTGCCAGCAGTTTATCGGCGGGAGTGCCAGATACGCAGTATTTT; CDR3 protein: CASSLSAGVPDTQYF
clone size: -; J gene: TRBJ2-1; D gene: TRBD2; V gene: TRBV6-1; CDR3 DNA: TGTGCCAGCAGTGAAGTTCGTGGGTTGGCGGGAGCTTTCCCTTCCTACAATGAGCAGTTCTTC; CDR3 protein: CASSEVRGLAGAFPSYNEQFF
clone size: -; J gene: TRBJ2-3; D gene: TRBD2; V gene: TRBV28; CDR3 DNA: TGTGCCAGCAGTTTAGGGGTCAGCGGGGAGGTTGATACGCAGTATTTT; CDR3 protein: CASSLGVSGEVDTQYF
clone size: -; J gene: TRBJ2-5; D gene: TRBD2; V gene: TRBV2; CDR3 DNA: TGTGCCAGCAGTGGATATAGCGGGGCCAACCAAGAGACCCAGTACTTC; CDR3 protein: CASSGYSGANQETQYF